This entry lists 19 T cell receptor beta chains sequenced from one sample in a study of blood T cell repertoires in COVID-19. Method: immunoSEQ multiplex PCR; TCRdb's copy keeps in-frame clones and lacks some. The sample lists over 150,000 clones, roughly four fifths occurring once. Sequences were obtained from peripheral blood. The source is a woman aged 55 to 70 with acute or convalescent COVID-19.

The gene calls are TRBV25-1 and TRBJ2-1, with 13 bases identical to TRBD2. The length of the CDR3 is 16 residues. Germline CDR1 and CDR2: MGHDK and SYGVNS. After removal of 4 bases from V and 9 bases from J, the junction contained 9 bases not matched to a gene. The DNA of the CDR3 is TGTGCCAGCAGTGCCGCGGGGACTAGCGGGATCGTTGAGCAGTTCTTC. Its protein is CASSAAGTSGIVEQFF.

This clone was counted once. The chain employs TRBV28 and TRBJ1-5; D is perhaps TRBD1 (6 bases). V lost 10 bases, J lost 2 bases, and 21 bases lay in between. Germline V gene data show CDR1 as MDHEN and CDR2 as SYDVKM. The CDR3 length is 16 residues. CDR3 protein: CATIPGTSFGNQPQHF. CDR3 DNA: TGTGCCACCATCCCTGGGACAAGTTTTGGCAATCAGCCCCAGCATTTT.

The chain is built from TRBV4-2 and TRBJ2-1, with 7 bases that match TRBD1. CDR3 length: 13 amino acids. Germline trimming cut 1 base from V and 7 bases from J; bases unmatched to any gene: 1. Germline assignment: CDR1 LGHNA and CDR2 YNFKEQ. As DNA, the CDR3 is TGTGCCAGCAGCCAAGGGGGACAGAATGAGCAGTTCTTC. As protein: CASSQGGQNEQFF.

The chain combines TRBV2 with TRBJ1-2; 8 bases are a match to TRBD1. Germline CDR1 is SNHLY and CDR2 is FYNNEI. The CDR3 has 12 amino acids. Germline trimming cut 10 bases from V and 2 bases from J; bases unmatched to any gene: 3. The CDR3 DNA reads TGTGCCACTGGACAGGGAAACTATGGCTACACCTTC. Protein product: CATGQGNYGYTF.

This rearrangement joins TRBV18 to TRBJ1-1, with D perhaps TRBD1 (6 bases). V lost 3 bases to trimming and J lost 4 bases, with 12 bases between them. The CDR3 runs to 14 residues. In germline, CDR1 is KGHSH, CDR2 LQKENI. CDR3 DNA: TGTGCCAGCTCACCGTCGGGGGGCGCCACTGAAGCTTTCTTT. This encodes CASSPSGGATEAFF. The variable domain in full, with the rest retrieved from reference TRBV18 and TRBJ1-1, is NAGVMQNPRHLVRRRGQEARLRCSPMKGHSHVYWYRQLPEEGLKFMVYLQKENIIDESGMPKERFSAEFPKEGPSILRIQQVVRGDSAAYFCASSPSGGATEAFFGQGTRLTVV.

On this clone: Other nucleotide sequences from this sample produce the same CDR3. The gene calls are TRBV2 and TRBJ1-6; D might be TRBD1 (6 bases). Germline values: CDR1 SNHLY, CDR2 FYNNEI. V was shortened by 3 bases and J by 0 bases, with 15 bases between the two germline ends. The length of the CDR3 is 18 residues. The CDR3 reads CASSEIGQRSSYNSPLHF. CDR3 coding DNA: TGTGCCAGCAGTGAGATCGGACAGAGGAGCTCCTATAATTCACCCCTCCACTTT.

This chain connects TRBV2 to TRBJ1-2; tentative D call: TRBD1 (6 bases). The germline gives CDR1 SNHLY, CDR2 FYNNEI. This CDR3 has 13 residues. Trimming stripped 10 bases from V and 6 bases from J, with 18 bases between. The CDR3: CATYSGGQDGYTF. In nucleotides, the CDR3 is TGTGCCACCTACTCCGGGGGGCAGGATGGCTACACCTTC. Together with reference TRBV2 and TRBJ1-2, the CDR3 gives the full variable domain: EPEVTQTPSHQVTQMGQEVILRCVPISNHLYFYWYRQILGQKVEFLVSFYNNEISEKSEIFDDQFSVERPDGSNFTLKIRSTKLEDSAMYFCATYSGGQDGYTFGSGTRLTVV.

The rearrangement uses TRBV6-2 or TRBV6-3 and TRBJ2-7; 7 bases fit TRBD1. Germline CDR1 MNHEY, CDR2 SVGEGT. V dropped 5 bases and J dropped 1; count of bases not matched to a gene: 5. The CDR3 runs to 14 residues. CDR3 nucleotides: TGTGCCAGCAGTCTACTGGACAGGTCCTACGAGCAGTACGTC. Translation: CASSLLDRSYEQYV.

This clone has more than one count but fewer than ten. J is TRBJ2-7 and V is TRBV5-1, with a possible D match to TRBD1 (6 bases). The CDR3 is made up of 12 amino acids. From germline, CDR1 is SGHRS and CDR2 YFSETQ. Trimming took 4 bases from V and 4 from J, leaving 9 bases between them. The CDR3 here is CASSPGQYEQYF. Written as DNA, the CDR3 is TGCGCCAGCAGCCCGGGACAATACGAGCAGTACTTC.

The J gene is TRBJ1-3, the V gene TRBV6-5, with D tentatively TRBD1 (5 bases). Looked up from germline, CDR1 is MNHEY and CDR2 is SVGAGI. Trimming removed 7 bases from V and 0 bases from J, with 10 bases in between. CDR3 size: 14 residues. CDR3 bases: TGTGCCAGCAACGCGGGACTCTCTGGAAACACCATATATTTT. Its translation: CASNAGLSGNTIYF.

This sequence joins TRBV23-1 and TRBJ1-1; D may be TRBD1 (5 bases). TRBV23-1 qualifies as an ORF whose function is uncertain. CDR3 length: 18 residues. Trimming pared 0 bases from V and 5 bases from J, leaving 22 bases between. In DNA, the CDR3 is TGCGCCAGCAGTCAATCGTTAGGGGAAGTCCCAGGGATGACTGAAGCTTTCTTT. It translates to CASSQSLGEVPGMTEAFF.

The chain couples TRBV7-3 to TRBJ1-2, with D tentatively TRBD1 (6 bases). Trimming removed 1 base at V and 7 bases at J, with 13 bases between. In germline, CDR1 is SGHTA, CDR2 FQGTGA. This CDR3 has 14 residues. CDR3 in amino acids: CASSLMPQGGGYTF. The CDR3 bases are TGTGCCAGCAGCTTAATGCCCCAAGGGGGTGGCTACACCTTC.

This clone was found once. This same CDR3 is encoded by further DNA sequences in the sample. The V and J genes are TRBV3-1 (or the pseudogene TRBV3-2) and TRBJ1-6; D gene ambiguous. The CDR3 runs to 15 residues. Germline CDR1 LGHDT, CDR2 YNNKEL (reference sequence). Trimming pared 0 bases from V and 7 bases from J, leaving 10 bases between. CDR3 loop: CASSQDLGGNSPLHF. CDR3 sequence (DNA): TGTGCCAGCAGCCAAGATCTGGGAGGGAATTCACCCCTCCACTTT.

The gene calls are TRBV2 and TRBJ1-3, with D perhaps matching TRBD1 (6 bases). This CDR3 is built from 14 residues. CDR1 SNHLY and CDR2 FYNNEI come from the germline V gene. V lost 3 bases and J 2 bases, leaving 8 bases between the germline ends. Written as DNA, the CDR3 is TGTGCCAGCAGTGACAGGGGCGCTGGAAACACCATATATTTT. Translating it yields CASSDRGAGNTIYF. Looking up the rest from reference TRBV2 and TRBJ1-3 gives the full variable domain: EPEVTQTPSHQVTQMGQEVILRCVPISNHLYFYWYRQILGQKVEFLVSFYNNEISEKSEIFDDQFSVERPDGSNFTLKIRSTKLEDSAMYFCASSDRGAGNTIYFGEGSWLTVV.

This clone turned up a few times. The rearrangement uses TRBV7-8 and TRBJ1-2; D possibly corresponds to TRBD1 (5 bases). CDR1 and CDR2 from the germline V gene are SGHVS and FQNEAQ. V was cut by 5 bases and J by 4 bases, with 17 bases left in between. The CDR3 is made up of 15 amino acids. The CDR3, as DNA: TGTGCCAGCAGCACCAGAACTACAGGTCCCTATGGCTACACCTTC. Translated, it gives CASSTRTTGPYGYTF.

This clone appeared once. The rearrangement links TRBV5-4 to TRBJ1-4; 9 bases fit TRBD1. Germline V gene data show CDR1 as SGHNT and CDR2 as YYREEE (reference sequence). The CDR3 is made up of 14 amino acids. With V trimmed by 2 bases and J by 8 bases, 4 bases remained unmatched. The CDR3 coding sequence is TGTGCCAGCAGCTTACAGGGGGCAGGCGAAAAACTGTTTTTT. It is translated as CASSLQGAGEKLFF.

V is TRBV28 and J is TRBJ1-5; weak D call: TRBD1 (6 bases). From germline, CDR1 is MDHEN and CDR2 SYDVKM. The CDR3 consists of 18 residues. Trimming stripped 2 bases from V and 0 bases from J, with 17 bases between. CDR3 nucleotide sequence: TGTGCCAGCAGTTTAGCTCTGGGGAGGGGGTATAGCAATCAGCCCCAGCATTTT. This sequence encodes CASSLALGRGYSNQPQHF.

This sequence joins TRBV9 and TRBJ1-1; no firm D call. Per the germline V gene, CDR1 is SGDLS and CDR2 is YYNGEE. V was clipped by 0 bases and J by 6 bases, with 15 bases between them. The CDR3 covers 15 residues. The CDR3 nucleotides read TGTGCCAGCAGCGTAGCCCCGGCAGGTACTTCTGAAGCTTTCTTT. Amino acid sequence: CASSVAPAGTSEAFF.

This clone was seen once. Relative to the germline gene, one junction end is altered; a read error may explain this. The gene calls are TRBV7-7 and TRBJ2-5; D is unresolved. Germline V gene sequence: CDR1 SSHAT, CDR2 FNYEAQ (reference sequence). This CDR3 contains 13 residues. The CDR3 DNA follows: TGTGCTAGCAGCTTATCAGATTTAGAGACCCAGTACTTC. Its translation is CASSLSDLETQYF. Together with reference TRBV7-7 and TRBJ2-5, the CDR3 gives the full variable domain: GAGVSQSPRYKVTKRGQDVTLRCDPISSHATLYWYQQALGQGPEFLTYFNYEAQPDKSGLPSDRFSAERPEGSISTLTIQRTEQRDSAMYRCASSLSDLETQYFGPGTRLLVL.